One and the same sample provided the 23 T cell receptor beta chains below, sequenced in a study of Tregs in tolerant kidney transplant recipients. Here immunoSEQ multiplex PCR was the method, and the copy in TCRdb shows in-frame clones only, minus some. Counted here are about 64,000 clones, nearly 98% occurring once; the ten biggest clones make up around 0.3%. Specimen: Tregs from blood, collected before the transplant. All receptors derive from a human donor who received a combined kidney and bone marrow transplant.

This chain connects TRBV5-6 to TRBJ1-2; no reliable D call. The CDR3 sequence is 14 residues long. CDR1 SGHDT and CDR2 YYEEEE come from the germline V gene. The V end was cut by 3 bases, the J end by 1 base, with 10 bases between. This chain's CDR3 is CASSSELRNYGYTF. As DNA, the CDR3 is TGTGCCAGCAGCTCAGAACTACGTAACTATGGCTACACCTTC.

This clone was counted once. The chain carries TRBV18 and TRBJ2-1, with a weak D call TRBD1 (5 bases). CDR3 length equals 14 residues. The germline CDR1 and CDR2 sequences are KGHSH and LQKENI. Between the trimmed V and J ends, which lost 4 bases and 8 bases, there was a span of 15 bases. In nucleotides, the CDR3 is TGTGCCAGCTCACAGGGGATGGAGTCAGATGAGCAGTTCTTC. It codes for CASSQGMESDEQFF. Together with reference TRBV18 and TRBJ2-1, the CDR3 gives the full variable domain: NAGVMQNPRHLVRRRGQEARLRCSPMKGHSHVYWYRQLPEEGLKFMVYLQKENIIDESGMPKERFSAEFPKEGPSILRIQQVVRGDSAAYFCASSQGMESDEQFFGPGTRLTVL.

The chain employs TRBV2 and TRBJ2-3; 15 nucleotides align to TRBD2. The CDR3 loop spans 19 amino acids. Trimming at V came to 0 bases and at J to 5 bases, leaving 9 bases not matched to a gene. Looked up from germline, CDR1 is SNHLY and CDR2 is FYNNEI. The CDR3 loop is CASSEALRTSGRARDTQYF. DNA for the CDR3: TGTGCCAGCAGTGAAGCGCTTCGGACTAGCGGGAGGGCCCGAGATACGCAGTATTTT.

The gene calls are TRBV5-1 and TRBJ2-2; 7 positions match TRBD2. This CDR3 is built from 17 residues. V shed 2 bases and J 1 base; nucleotides not matched to a gene: 8. The V gene's germline CDR1 is SGHRS and CDR2 YFSETQ. CDR3 residues: CASSFIIGGWNTGELFF. The CDR3 nucleotides are TGCGCCAGCAGCTTTATCATCGGGGGGTGGAACACCGGGGAGCTGTTTTTT.

The gene calls are TRBV19 and TRBJ2-7; TRBD1 aligns across 10 bases. There are 14 residues in the CDR3. Germline-derived CDR1 and CDR2 are LNHDA and SQIVND (reference sequence). The V gene end was trimmed by 2 bases and the J gene end by 5 bases; junction bases not matched to a gene: 3. CDR3 coding DNA: TGTGCCAGTAGTATAATGGGGACAGGGGACGAGCAGTACTTC. The encoded protein is CASSIMGTGDEQYF.

The chain employs TRBV7-8 and TRBJ1-4; a weak D match, TRBD1 (5 bases). The germline V and J ends were trimmed by 3 bases and 6 bases, with 14 bases remaining between them. Germline assignment: CDR1 SGHVS and CDR2 FQNEAQ. The CDR3 runs to 15 residues. The CDR3 coding sequence is TGTGCCAGCAGCTTTGGTCAGGGCTCGGATGAAAAACTGTTTTTT. The encoded protein is CASSFGQGSDEKLFF.

The CDR3 nucleotides read TGTGCCTGGAGCCCCGAGACAGGGGGTTTTGACTATGGCTACACCTTC. This sequence encodes CAWSPETGGFDYGYTF. This chain joins TRBV30 and TRBJ1-2; 9 nucleotides align to TRBD1. Germline assignment: CDR1 GTSNPN and CDR2 SVGIG (reference sequence). The CDR3 is 16 amino acids. The ends lost 3 bases at V and 3 bases at J; junction bases unmatched: 11.

The chain carries TRBV10-3 and TRBJ2-2; 14 bases align to TRBD2. V shed 5 bases and J 5 bases; nucleotides not matched to a gene: 7. The CDR3 totals 17 residues. In germline, CDR1 is ENHRY, CDR2 SYGVKD. The CDR3 DNA sequence: TGTGCCATCAGTTCCCCGGGACTAGCGGGAGTAACCGGGGAGCTGTTTTTT. It is translated as CAISSPGLAGVTGELFF.

The V gene is TRBV5-1, the J gene TRBJ2-7; 9 nucleotides line up with TRBD1. The CDR3 is 15 amino acids. CDR1 and CDR2 from the germline V gene are SGHRS and YFSETQ. J lost 4 bases, V lost 2 bases, and 7 bases had no gene match. The CDR3 DNA is TGCGCCAGCAGCTTCGGGACAGGGCTTCTTTACGAGCAGTACTTC. Its translation: CASSFGTGLLYEQYF.

The chain carries TRBV5-1 and TRBJ1-4, with TRBD1 identical over 9 bases. Germline CDR1 reads SGHRS; CDR2 reads YFSETQ. CDR3 length: 17 residues. J was trimmed by 7 bases and V by 3 bases; bases with no gene match: 13. DNA for the CDR3: TGCGCCAGCAGCTCGGGACAGGGCTTATCGTGGGGTGAAAAACTGTTTTTT. Amino acid sequence: CASSSGQGLSWGEKLFF.

The CDR3 protein is CASSYAPQSIYEQYF. The CDR3 nucleotides are TGTGCCAGCAGTTATGCCCCTCAGTCGATATACGAGCAGTACTTC. This chain uses TRBV28 with TRBJ2-7; D not certain. The germline CDR1 and CDR2 sequences are MDHEN and SYDVKM. Trimming took off 4 bases at V and 4 bases at J, with 17 bases between the two ends. The CDR3 consists of 15 residues.

This chain connects TRBV5-1 to TRBJ2-4; TRBD2 matches 12 bases. This CDR3 comprises 17 residues. The V and J ends lost 0 bases and 6 bases, in that order; junction bases with no gene match: 7. Germline V gene lookup returns CDR1 SGHRS and CDR2 YFSETQ. This chain's CDR3 is CASSLDLAGGGGNIQYF. The CDR3 DNA sequence: TGCGCCAGCAGCTTGGATCTAGCGGGAGGGGGGGGAAACATTCAGTACTTC. Full variable domain (remainder filled in from reference TRBV5-1 and TRBJ2-4): KAGVTQTPRYLIKTRGQQVTLSCSPISGHRSVSWYQQTPGQGLQFLFEYFSETQRNKGNFPGRFSGRQFSNSRSEMNVSTLELGDSALYLCASSLDLAGGGGNIQYFGAGTRLSVL.

The chain recombines TRBV28 with TRBJ1-2; TRBD1 is a possible D gene (6 bases). The CDR3 runs 13 residues. Germline values: CDR1 MDHEN, CDR2 SYDVKM. V was trimmed by 5 bases and J by 4 bases, leaving 11 bases between them. The CDR3 DNA reads TGTGCCAGCAGTCAAGGACAGTCCTATGGCTACACCTTC. Translating gives CASSQGQSYGYTF.

The chain has TRBV7-9 and TRBJ2-5; 11 bases match TRBD2. CDR1 is SEHNR and CDR2 is FQNEAQ in the germline V gene (reference sequence). Trimming took 5 bases from V and 4 from J; bases not matched to a gene: 15. This CDR3 spans 18 amino acids. The CDR3 loop is CASSLGLAATDFTETQYF. The DNA of the CDR3 is TGTGCCAGCAGCCTGGGACTAGCGGCTACAGATTTTACAGAGACCCAGTACTTC.

V is TRBV11-2 and J is TRBJ1-1, with a tentative D call TRBD1 (5 bases). The CDR3 is made up of 15 amino acids. With 0 bases removed from V and 0 bases from J, the gap between germline ends came to 8 bases. Germline V gene lookup returns CDR1 SGHAT and CDR2 FQNNGV. The CDR3 nucleotides read TGTGCCAGCAGCTTAGATAGGGGCATGAACACTGAAGCTTTCTTT. Its protein is CASSLDRGMNTEAFF.

V and J are TRBV27 and TRBJ2-1; 8 nucleotides align to TRBD1. V lost 3 bases and J lost 3; bases outside the gene matches: 7. There are 16 residues in the CDR3. Germline values: CDR1 MNHEY, CDR2 SMNVEV (reference sequence). This CDR3 is CASSFAGGAVYNEQFF. CDR3 nucleotide sequence: TGTGCCAGCAGTTTTGCAGGGGGCGCGGTCTACAATGAGCAGTTCTTC.

The chain recombines TRBV21-1 with TRBJ1-1; the DNA was not compared with TRBD1, the D call given in the table. TRBV21-1 is noted as a pseudogene. The CDR3 extends over 18 amino acids. The CDR3 nucleotides read TGTGCCAGCAGCAATGGCCCCCCTTTAGGACAGGGTGGAACTGAAGCTTTCTTT. Translation gives CASSNGPPLGQGGTEAFF.

The rearrangement links TRBV15 to TRBJ1-1; 10 bases align to TRBD1. CDR1 and CDR2 from the germline V gene are LNHNV and YYDKDF (reference sequence). V shed 1 base, J shed 5 bases, and the junction held 1 base outside the gene matches. The CDR3 is 14 residues long. CDR3 DNA sequence: TGTGCCACCAGCAGAGGGGACAGGGGAACTGAAGCTTTCTTT. Protein sequence: CATSRGDRGTEAFF.

The chain links TRBV10-3 to TRBJ2-7, with 8 nucleotides matching TRBD2. The CDR3 is 14 residues long. The V segment lost 6 bases and the J segment 0 bases; nucleotides outside the gene matches: 4. Germline-derived CDR1 and CDR2 are ENHRY and SYGVKD. The CDR3 coding sequence is TGTGCCATCAGGGGGGGACTAGGCTCCTACGAGCAGTACTTC. This translates into CAIRGGLGSYEQYF.

This sequence joins TRBV27 and TRBJ1-2; 9 positions match TRBD1. The CDR3 is made up of 16 amino acids. CDR1 is MNHEY, CDR2 SMNVEV, per germline (reference sequence). Trimming removed 5 bases from V and 3 bases from J; junction bases left unmatched: 10. The DNA of the CDR3 is TGTGCCAGCAGTGTCCGACAGGGGGGTGTTGACTATGGCTACACCTTC. The encoded protein is CASSVRQGGVDYGYTF.

The chain is built from TRBV11-1 and TRBJ2-7, with a tentative D call TRBD2 (7 bases). The CDR3 sequence is 15 residues long. Trimming cost V 5 bases and J 0 bases, with 14 bases left between them. In germline, CDR1 is SGHAT, CDR2 FQDESV (reference sequence). In DNA form, the CDR3 reads TGTGCCAGCAGCCCCAAGGGGGGGAGCTCCTACGAGCAGTACTTC. This encodes CASSPKGGSSYEQYF.

This chain joins TRBV2 and TRBJ1-2; the D gene is possibly TRBD1 (6 bases). This CDR3 spans 13 amino acids. CDR1 and CDR2 (germline): SNHLY, FYNNEI. The V end was cut by 4 bases, the J end by 8 bases, with 14 bases between. The CDR3 DNA reads as TGTGCCAGCAGTGGTAACAGGGCGCCAGGCTACACCTTC. Translating gives CASSGNRAPGYTF.

The gene calls are TRBV5-1 and TRBJ2-3; 8 positions agree with TRBD2. V lost 1 base and J lost 2; bases outside the gene matches: 3. From germline, CDR1 is SGHRS and CDR2 YFSETQ. This CDR3 has 15 amino acids. The CDR3 region has the DNA TGCGCCAGCAGCTTGACTAGCGGCTACACAGATACGCAGTATTTT. It codes for CASSLTSGYTDTQYF.